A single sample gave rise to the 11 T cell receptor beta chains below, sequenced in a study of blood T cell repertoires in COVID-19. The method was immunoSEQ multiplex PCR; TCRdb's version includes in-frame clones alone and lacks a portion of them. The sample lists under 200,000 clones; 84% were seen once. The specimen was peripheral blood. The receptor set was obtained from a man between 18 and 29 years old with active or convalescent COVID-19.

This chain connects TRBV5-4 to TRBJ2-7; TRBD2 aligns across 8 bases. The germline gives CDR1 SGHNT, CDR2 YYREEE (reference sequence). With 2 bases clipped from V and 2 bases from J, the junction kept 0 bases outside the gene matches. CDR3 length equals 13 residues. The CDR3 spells CASSFGGAYEQYF. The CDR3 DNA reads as TGTGCCAGCAGCTTCGGGGGGGCCTACGAGCAGTACTTC.

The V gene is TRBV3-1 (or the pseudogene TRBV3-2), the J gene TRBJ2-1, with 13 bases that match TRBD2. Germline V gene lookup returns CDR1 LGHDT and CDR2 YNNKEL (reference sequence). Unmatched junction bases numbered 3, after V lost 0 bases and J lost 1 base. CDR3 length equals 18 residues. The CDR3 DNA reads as TGTGCCAGCAGCCAAGAATGGACTAGCGGGAGTTCCTACAATGAGCAGTTCTTC. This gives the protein CASSQEWTSGSSYNEQFF.

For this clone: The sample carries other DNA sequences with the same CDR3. The CDR3 reads CATSRGGTINEQFF. The CDR3 DNA sequence: TGTGCCACCAGCAGAGGGGGGACTATCAATGAGCAGTTCTTC. The chain joins TRBV15 to TRBJ2-1; 7 bases line up with TRBD2. The J segment lost 6 bases and the V segment lost 1 base, leaving 3 bases of the junction unmatched. The CDR3 has 14 amino acids. Looked up from germline, CDR1 is LNHNV and CDR2 is YYDKDF (reference sequence).

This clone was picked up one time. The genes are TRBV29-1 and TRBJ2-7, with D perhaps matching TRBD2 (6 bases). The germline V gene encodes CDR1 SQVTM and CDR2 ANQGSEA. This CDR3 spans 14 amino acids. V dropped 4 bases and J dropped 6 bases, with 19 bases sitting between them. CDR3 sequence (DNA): TGCAGCGTTGGATCCCCGGGACTGAGAACCGAGCAGTACTTC. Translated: CSVGSPGLRTEQYF.

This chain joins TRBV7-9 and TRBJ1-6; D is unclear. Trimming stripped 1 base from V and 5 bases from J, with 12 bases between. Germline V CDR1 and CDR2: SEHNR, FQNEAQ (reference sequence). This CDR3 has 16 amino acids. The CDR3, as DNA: TGTGCCAGCAGCTTAGGATTTGGGCGGGATAATTCACCCCTCCACTTT. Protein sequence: CASSLGFGRDNSPLHF.

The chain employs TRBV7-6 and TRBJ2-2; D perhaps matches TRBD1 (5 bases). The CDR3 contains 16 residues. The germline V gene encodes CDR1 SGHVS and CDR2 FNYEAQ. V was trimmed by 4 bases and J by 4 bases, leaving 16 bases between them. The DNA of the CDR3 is TGTGCCAGCAGCTCCCGGGCAGGGTTGGCCACCGGGGAGCTGTTTTTT. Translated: CASSSRAGLATGELFF.

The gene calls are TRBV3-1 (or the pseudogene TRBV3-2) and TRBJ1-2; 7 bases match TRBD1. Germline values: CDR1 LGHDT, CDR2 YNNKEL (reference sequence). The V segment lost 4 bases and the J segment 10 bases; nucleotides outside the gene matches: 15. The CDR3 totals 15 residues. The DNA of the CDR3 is TGTGCCAGCAGCCCCCTAGGGGGTCAGGGGGTCCCCTACACCTTC. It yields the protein CASSPLGGQGVPYTF.

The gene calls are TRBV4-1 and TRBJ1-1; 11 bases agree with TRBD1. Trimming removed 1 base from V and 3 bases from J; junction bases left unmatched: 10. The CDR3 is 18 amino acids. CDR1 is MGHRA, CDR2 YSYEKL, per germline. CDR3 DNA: TGCGCCAGCAGCCAAGGACGGGCGGGGACAGGGGGTGACACTGAAGCTTTCTTT. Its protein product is CASSQGRAGTGGDTEAFF.

The CDR3 sequence is CASSKQGGLYGYTF. The CDR3 nucleotides are TGTGCCAGCAGTAAACAGGGGGGGCTTTATGGCTACACCTTC. The V call is TRBV6-5, the J call TRBJ1-2; 8 bases are shared with TRBD1. This CDR3 is 14 amino acids long. V lost 5 bases to trimming and J lost 5 bases; unmatched junction nucleotides: 7. Germline CDR1 and CDR2: MNHEY and SVGAGI.

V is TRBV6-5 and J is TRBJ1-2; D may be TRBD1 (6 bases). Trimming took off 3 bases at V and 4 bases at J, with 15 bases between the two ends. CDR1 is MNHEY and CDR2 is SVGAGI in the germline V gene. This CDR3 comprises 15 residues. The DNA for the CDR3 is TGTGCCAGCAGTTATAATACGGGACAAGCCTATGGCTACACCTTC. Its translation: CASSYNTGQAYGYTF.

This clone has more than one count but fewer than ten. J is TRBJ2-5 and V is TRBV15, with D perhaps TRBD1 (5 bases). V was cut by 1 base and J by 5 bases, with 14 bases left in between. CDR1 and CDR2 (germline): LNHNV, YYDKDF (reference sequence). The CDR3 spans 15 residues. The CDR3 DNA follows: TGTGCCACCAGCAGAGCCAGGGCCGGCGTGGAGACCCAGTACTTC. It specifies CATSRARAGVETQYF.